This T cell receptor (beta chain) was identified in a study of siplizumab effects on memory and regulatory T cells. This CDR3 has 15 amino acids. The trim removed 1 base at V and 3 bases at J, leaving 4 bases unmatched. This clone was seen a single time. The repertoire was sequenced with immunoSEQ multiplex PCR; TCRdb's copy has only in-frame clones and lacks some. The sample contains around 100,000 clones, nearly 95% of which appear only once. The sample consisted of Tregs sorted from blood. This TCR was sampled from a human donor in good health. This chain links TRBV23-1 with TRBJ2-5; 8 bases align to TRBD2. TRBV23-1 is identified as an open reading frame with a role that is uncertain. Written as DNA, the CDR3 is TGCGCCAGCAGTCAATTGGCGGGGGGAAAAGAGACCCAGTACTTC. Its protein is CASSQLAGGKETQYF.